This is a list of T cell receptor beta chains from one sample in a study of radiotherapy plus CTLA-4 blockade in lung cancer. Libraries were prepared by immunoSEQ multiplex PCR; TCRdb keeps only in-frame clonotypes and omits some of them. The sample has around 41,000 clones, about 70% seen once. This material consisted of peripheral blood, taken from a patient treated with radiotherapy plus ipilimumab. These TCRs come from a human donor with non-small cell lung cancer who had a partial response to radiotherapy plus ipilimumab. CDR3s include the opening cysteine and the closing phenylalanine or tryptophan. A D gene is named only where the DNA matches it firmly.

D gene | J gene | V gene | CDR3 DNA | CDR3 protein
. | TRBJ1-4 | TRBV10-3 | TGTGCCATCAGTAACACCATGGAGGGGCAAGGAGGAAAACTGTTTTTT | CAISNTMEGQGGKLFF
. | TRBJ1-1 | TRBV29-1 | TGCAGCGTTGACTTCGGGAGGAACACTGAAGCTTTCTTT | CSVDFGRNTEAFF
. | TRBJ2-7 | TRBV7-8 | TGTGCCAGCAGCTTAGTCAGCGGATTTACCTACGAGCAGTACTTC | CASSLVSGFTYEQYF
TRBD2 | TRBJ2-1 | TRBV7-3 | TGTGCCAGCAGCCCACAACCGTCTAGCGGGAGGTTCAATGAGCAGTTCTTC | CASSPQPSSGRFNEQFF
TRBD2 | TRBJ2-3 | TRBV9 | TGTGCCAGCAGCGCCGTGCCCAGACTAGCGGGGGGGCCAGGGGATACGCAGTATTTT | CASSAVPRLAGGPGDTQYF
TRBD2 | TRBJ2-5 | TRBV7-9 | TGTGCCAGCAGCTTCGGGATAGCGGGGGTTCAAGAGACCCAGTACTTC | CASSFGIAGVQETQYF
TRBD2 | TRBJ2-3 | TRBV7-3 | TGTGCCAGCAGCTCAAGGACTAGCGCAGATACGCAGTATTTT | CASSSRTSADTQYF
. | TRBJ2-3 | TRBV6-1 | TGTGCCAGCAGCCTACAGGGTTCCGATACGCAGTATTTT | CASSLQGSDTQYF
TRBD1 | TRBJ1-1 | TRBV5-1 | TGCGCCAGCACTGAATTAACAGGGGACACTGAAGCTTTCTTT | CASTELTGDTEAFF
TRBD1 | TRBJ2-1 | TRBV7-8 | TGTGCCAGCAGCGGGACAGGGGCCTACAATGAGCAGTTCTTC | CASSGTGAYNEQFF
. | TRBJ1-3 | TRBV6-5 | TGTGCCAGCAGGGCCACAGGGTTCGGAAACACCATATATTTT | CASRATGFGNTIYF
. | TRBJ2-1 | TRBV5-1 | TGCGCCAGCAGCTTGAAGGCGGAGTCTAATTACAATGAGCAGTTCTTC | CASSLKAESNYNEQFF
TRBD1 | TRBJ2-7 | TRBV5-1 | TGCGCCAGCAGCGCGACAGGGGGATCCTACGAGCAGTACTTC | CASSATGGSYEQYF